Below are 3 T cell receptor beta chains sequenced from a single sample in a study of T cell changes during pregnancy in multiple sclerosis. The data were produced by immunoSEQ multiplex PCR, yet TCRdb's version contains in-frame clones alone and is incomplete. The sample includes around 71,000 clones, roughly nine tenths of them seen just once. The sequences come from peripheral blood, collected in the third trimester of pregnancy. All receptors derive from a female donor with multiple sclerosis, enrolled in a pregnancy study.

V is TRBV2 and J is TRBJ1-6; D uncertain. Between the trimmed V and J ends, which lost 11 bases and 0 bases, there was a span of 11 bases. The CDR3 has 14 amino acids. Germline CDR1 and CDR2: SNHLY and FYNNEI. CDR3 sequence reads: CALARSSYNSPLHF. The DNA of the CDR3 is TGTGCCCTCGCTAGGAGCTCCTATAATTCACCCCTCCACTTT.

The chain employs TRBV7-2 and TRBJ2-7; tentative D call: TRBD1 (5 bases). Trimming pared 0 bases from V and 7 bases from J, leaving 10 bases between. This CDR3 is 13 amino acids long. CDR1 and CDR2 (germline): SGHTA, FQGNSA. The CDR3 sequence: CASSLARVEEQYF. Written as DNA, the CDR3 is TGTGCCAGCAGCTTAGCCAGGGTTGAGGAGCAGTACTTC.

A note on this clone: Other DNA sequences in this sample translate to the same CDR3. CDR3 coding DNA: TGTGCCAGCACTGGGGACAGTAATCAGCCCCAGCATTTT. Its protein is CASTGDSNQPQHF. V gene TRBV2 combines with J gene TRBJ1-5; TRBD1 agrees at 7 bases. The CDR3 extends over 13 amino acids. The ends lost 7 bases at V and 4 bases at J; junction bases unmatched: 4. Per germline, CDR1 SNHLY and CDR2 FYNNEI.